Only a few counts were recorded for the clone carrying this T cell receptor (beta chain). This entry comes from a study of T-cell reconstitution after alpha-beta-depleted transplantation in children. The authors prepared the TCRbeta library with unique molecular identifiers. TCRdb used MiXCR to reprocess the PCR reads, holding one entry per CDR3 protein. The sample records 500,000 to 600,000 distinct CDR3 sequences, around 19% being singletons. This clonotype originated in a human donor who donated a stem cell graft to a child with acute lymphoblastic leukemia. Sample: PBMCs from the stem cell graft donor, taken from the stem cell graft.

DNA of the CDR3: TGTGCCAGCAGCTTGGGACATTGGGATGAGCAGTTCTTC. It specifies CASSLGHWDEQFF. V gene TRBV7-9 combines with J gene TRBJ2-1; D possibly corresponds to TRBD1 (6 bases). This CDR3 comprises 13 residues. V was trimmed by 3 bases and J by 8 bases, leaving 11 bases between them. In germline, CDR1 is SEHNR, CDR2 FQNEAQ (reference sequence).